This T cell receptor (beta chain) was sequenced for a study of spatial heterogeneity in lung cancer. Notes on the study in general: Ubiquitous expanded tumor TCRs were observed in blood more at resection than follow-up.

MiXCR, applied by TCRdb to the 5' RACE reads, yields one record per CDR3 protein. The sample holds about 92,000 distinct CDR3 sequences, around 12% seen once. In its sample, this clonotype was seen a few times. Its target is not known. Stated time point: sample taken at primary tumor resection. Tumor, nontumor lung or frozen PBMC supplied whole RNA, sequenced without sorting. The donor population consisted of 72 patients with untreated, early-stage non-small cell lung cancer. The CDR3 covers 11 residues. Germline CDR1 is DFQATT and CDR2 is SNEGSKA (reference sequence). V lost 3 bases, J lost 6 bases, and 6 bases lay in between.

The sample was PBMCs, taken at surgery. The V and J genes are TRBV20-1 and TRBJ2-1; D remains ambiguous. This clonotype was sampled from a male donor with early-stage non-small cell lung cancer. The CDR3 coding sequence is TGCAGTGCTAGTCCCTTCAATGAGCAGTTCTTC. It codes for CSASPFNEQFF.